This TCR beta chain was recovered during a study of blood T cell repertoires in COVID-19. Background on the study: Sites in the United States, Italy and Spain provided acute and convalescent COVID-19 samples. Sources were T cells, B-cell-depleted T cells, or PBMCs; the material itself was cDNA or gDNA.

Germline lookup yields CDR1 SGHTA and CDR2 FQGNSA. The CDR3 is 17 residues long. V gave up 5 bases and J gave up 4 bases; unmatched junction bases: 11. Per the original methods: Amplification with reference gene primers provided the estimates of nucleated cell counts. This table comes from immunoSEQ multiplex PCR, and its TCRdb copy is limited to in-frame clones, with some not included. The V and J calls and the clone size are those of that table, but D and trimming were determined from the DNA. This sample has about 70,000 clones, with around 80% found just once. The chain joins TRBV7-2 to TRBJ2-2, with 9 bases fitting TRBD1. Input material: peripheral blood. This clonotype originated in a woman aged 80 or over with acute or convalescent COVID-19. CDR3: CASSVLRTGVVTGELFF. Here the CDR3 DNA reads TGTGCCAGCAGCGTCCTGAGGACAGGGGTGGTCACCGGGGAGCTGTTTTTT.